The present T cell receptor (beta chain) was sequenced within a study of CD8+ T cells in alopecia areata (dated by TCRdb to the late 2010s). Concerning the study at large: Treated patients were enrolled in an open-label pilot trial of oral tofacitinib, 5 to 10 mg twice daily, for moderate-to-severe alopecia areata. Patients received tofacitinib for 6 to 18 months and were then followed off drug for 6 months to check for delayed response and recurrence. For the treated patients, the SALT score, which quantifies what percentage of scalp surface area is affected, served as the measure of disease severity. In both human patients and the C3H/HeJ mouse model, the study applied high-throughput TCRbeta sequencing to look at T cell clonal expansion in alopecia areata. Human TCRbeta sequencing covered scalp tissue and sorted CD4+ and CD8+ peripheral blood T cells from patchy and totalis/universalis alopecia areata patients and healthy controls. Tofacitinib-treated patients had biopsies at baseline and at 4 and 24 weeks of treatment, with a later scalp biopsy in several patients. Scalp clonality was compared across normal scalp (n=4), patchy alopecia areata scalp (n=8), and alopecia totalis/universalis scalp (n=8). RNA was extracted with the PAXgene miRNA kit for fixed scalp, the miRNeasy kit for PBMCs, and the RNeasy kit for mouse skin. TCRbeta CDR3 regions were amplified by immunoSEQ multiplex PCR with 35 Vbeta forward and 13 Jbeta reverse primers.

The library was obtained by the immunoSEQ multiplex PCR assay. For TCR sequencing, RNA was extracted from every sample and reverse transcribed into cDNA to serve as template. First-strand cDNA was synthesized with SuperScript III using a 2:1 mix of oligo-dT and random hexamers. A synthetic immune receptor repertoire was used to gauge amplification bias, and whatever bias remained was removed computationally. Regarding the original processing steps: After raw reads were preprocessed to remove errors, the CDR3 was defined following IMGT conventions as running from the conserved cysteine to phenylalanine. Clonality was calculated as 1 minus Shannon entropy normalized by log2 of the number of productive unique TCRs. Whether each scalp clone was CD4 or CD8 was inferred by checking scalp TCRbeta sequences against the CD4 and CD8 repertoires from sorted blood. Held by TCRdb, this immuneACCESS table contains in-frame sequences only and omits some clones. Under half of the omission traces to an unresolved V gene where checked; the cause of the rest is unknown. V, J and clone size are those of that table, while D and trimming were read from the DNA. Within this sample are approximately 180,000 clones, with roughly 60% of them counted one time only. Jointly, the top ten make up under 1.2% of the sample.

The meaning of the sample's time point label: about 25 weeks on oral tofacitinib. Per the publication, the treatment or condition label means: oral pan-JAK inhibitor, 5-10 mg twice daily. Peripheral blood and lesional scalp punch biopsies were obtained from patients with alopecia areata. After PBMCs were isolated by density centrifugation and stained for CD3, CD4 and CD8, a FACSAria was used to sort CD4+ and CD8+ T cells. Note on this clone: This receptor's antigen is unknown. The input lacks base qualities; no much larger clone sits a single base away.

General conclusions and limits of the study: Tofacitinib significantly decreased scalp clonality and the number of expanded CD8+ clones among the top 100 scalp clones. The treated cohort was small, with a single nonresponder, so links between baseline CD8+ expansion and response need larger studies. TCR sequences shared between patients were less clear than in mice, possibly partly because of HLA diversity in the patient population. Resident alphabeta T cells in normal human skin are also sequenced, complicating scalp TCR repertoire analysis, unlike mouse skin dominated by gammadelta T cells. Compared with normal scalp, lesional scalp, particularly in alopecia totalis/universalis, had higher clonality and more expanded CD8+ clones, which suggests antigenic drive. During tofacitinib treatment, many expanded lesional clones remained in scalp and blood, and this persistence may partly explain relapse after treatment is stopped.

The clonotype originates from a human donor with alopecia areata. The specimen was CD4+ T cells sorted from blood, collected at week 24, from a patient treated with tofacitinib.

CDR3 loop: CASSTGGVSGNTIYF. The sequenced DNA is TGCGCCAGCAGCACCGGCGGGGTCTCGGGAAACACCATATATTTT. This sequence uses TRBV5-1 and TRBJ1-3; the D gene is unclear. The CDR1 and CDR2 encoded by the germline V gene are SGHRS and YFSETQ. Counted from cysteine to phenylalanine, this CDR3 has 15 amino acids. The sequence is cut down to CDR3 DNA, 45 bases in frame from base 1. Trimming takes 4 bases from V and 4 bases from J, and the germline ends sit 15 bases apart. The full variable domain, with segments outside the CDR3 supplied by the reference TRBV5-1 and TRBJ1-3 proteins, appears as KAGVTQTPRYLIKTRGQQVTLSCSPISGHRSVSWYQQTPGQGLQFLFEYFSETQRNKGNFPGRFSGRQFSNSRSEMNVSTLELGDSALYLCASSTGGVSGNTIYFGEGSWLTVV.